Listed below are T cell receptor beta chains from one sample, sequenced in a study of blood T cell repertoires in COVID-19. Data came from immunoSEQ multiplex PCR; TCRdb stores just in-frame clones and leaves some out. Of 120,000 or so clones in the sample, roughly 83% are singletons; the top ten hold roughly 15%. Sequencing was carried out using peripheral blood. These receptors came from a woman in her fifties or sixties with acute or convalescent COVID-19. Each CDR3 is given with its conserved first and last residue. D genes are given only for firm matches. The size entry is marked missing in some rows and otherwise reads once, few, many or a size class.

few	TRBV21-1	NA	TRBJ2-5	TGTGCCAGCAGCAAAGGCCAGGACAGGGATTTAGTAGAGACCCAGTACTTC	CASSKGQDRDLVETQYF
NA	TRBV29-1	TRBD1	TRBJ1-2	TGCAGCGTTGAGGACAGGGCCTACCCCCATTATAGTCTCGGCTACACCTTC	CSVEDRAYPHYSLGYTF
NA	TRBV6-1	NA	TRBJ1-1	TGTGCCAGCAGTGAGGACAGTAACACTGAAGCTTTCTTT	CASSEDSNTEAFF
NA	TRBV4-2	NA	TRBJ1-6	TGTGCCAGCAGCCAAGATCGTGGGGAGGGATCCTATAATTCACCCCTCCACTTT	CASSQDRGEGSYNSPLHF
NA	TRBV9	NA	TRBJ1-1	TGTGCCAGCAGCGTCAGACAGGCGAACACTGAAGCTTTCTTT	CASSVRQANTEAFF
NA	TRBV9	TRBD1	TRBJ1-2	TGTGCCAGCAGCGTAGCCTCGTTTCGTACAGGGGGCCATGGCTACACCTTC	CASSVASFRTGGHGYTF
NA	TRBV4-2	NA	TRBJ1-1	TGTGCCAGCAGCCAAGATGAGAGGGGGGGAAACACTGAAGCTTTCTTT	CASSQDERGGNTEAFF
NA	TRBV19	NA	TRBJ2-6	TGTGCCAGTAGCTCTACGAGCTCTGGGGCCAACGTCCTGACTTTC	CASSSTSSGANVLTF
NA	TRBV30	NA	TRBJ1-1	TGTGCCTGGAGTTCGGAGGGTTACACTGAAGCTTTCTTT	CAWSSEGYTEAFF
NA	TRBV2	TRBD1	TRBJ1-1	TGTGCCAGCACCGGACAGGCGAACACTGAAGCTTTCTTT	CASTGQANTEAFF
NA	TRBV28	NA	TRBJ1-2	TGTGCCAGCAGTTCACCGACCCTCTCTTCAGGCAACTATGGCTACACCTTC	CASSSPTLSSGNYGYTF
NA	TRBV6-4	NA	TRBJ1-4	TGTGCCAGCGCCCCCATCCGGGGGAGGGCTGAAAAACTGTTTTTT	CASAPIRGRAEKLFF
NA	TRBV30	NA	TRBJ1-2	TGTGCCTGGAGTGGGGGGTTACAGGGAAACTATGGCTACACCTTC	CAWSGGLQGNYGYTF
NA	TRBV7-9	NA	TRBJ2-1	TGTGCCAGCACTAGCGCAACCTCCTACAATGAGCAGTTCTTC	CASTSATSYNEQFF
NA	TRBV5-4	TRBD1	TRBJ1-1	TGTGCCAGCAGTTCCGACAGGGGCATGAACACTGAAGCTTTCTTT	CASSSDRGMNTEAFF
NA	TRBV10-2	NA	TRBJ1-3	TGCGCCAGCAGTGAACCCGGGGACTCTGGAAACACCATATATTTT	CASSEPGDSGNTIYF
once	TRBV19	NA	TRBJ1-5	TGTGCCAGTACAAGTGCTTCAGGTCAGCCCCAGCATTTT	CASTSASGQPQHF
NA	TRBV27	TRBD2	TRBJ2-7	TGTGCCAGCAGTTTTACGGGACTAGCATCCCACGAGCAGTACTTC	CASSFTGLASHEQYF
NA	TRBV6-5	NA	TRBJ1-4	TGTGCCAGCAACCGCATTAGCCTCCTTAATGAAAAACTGTTTTTT	CASNRISLLNEKLFF
once	TRBV15	NA	TRBJ1-5	TGTGCCACCAGCAGAGATCTGGGCCGCAATCAGCCCCAGCATTTT	CATSRDLGRNQPQHF
NA	TRBV5-1	TRBD2	TRBJ2-3	TGCGCCAGCAGCTCACTCGGCGGGGGGAGCACAGATACGCAGTATTTT	CASSSLGGGSTDTQYF
few	TRBV19	TRBD1	TRBJ1-2	TGTGCCAGTAGTGTCCGGGACAGGGGCGAAAAGGACGGCTACACCTTC	CASSVRDRGEKDGYTF
NA	TRBV13	TRBD2	TRBJ2-3	TGTGCCAGCAGCTTAAAGGATAGCGGGGGCCGCACAGATACGCAGTATTTT	CASSLKDSGGRTDTQYF
NA	TRBV29-1	NA	TRBJ1-2	TGCAGCGTTGTTGAGAATTTAAACTATGGCTACACCTTC	CSVVENLNYGYTF
NA	TRBV5-1	TRBD2	TRBJ2-3	TGCGCCAGCAGCTTCCCTAGCGGGGGTCAAGATACGCAGTATTTT	CASSFPSGGQDTQYF
NA	TRBV19	TRBD1	TRBJ1-2	TGTGCCAGTAGTAAACTGGGACAGGGCGAAACTAACTATGGCTACACCTTC	CASSKLGQGETNYGYTF
NA	TRBV7-9	NA	TRBJ2-7	TGTGCCAGCAGCGCACGTAATGGGGGCAACGAGCAGTACTTC	CASSARNGGNEQYF
NA	TRBV19	TRBD1	TRBJ2-7	TGTGCCACTAGACAGGGGAGTCTGTACGAGCAGTACTTC	CATRQGSLYEQYF
NA	TRBV5-4	TRBD2	TRBJ2-7	TGTGCCAGCAGCTTGGAGGGAGGGGTGTACTACGAGCAGTACTTC	CASSLEGGVYYEQYF
NA	TRBV19	TRBD1	TRBJ1-2	TGTGCCAGCAACAGGGGGTTAAACTATGGCTACACCTTC	CASNRGLNYGYTF
NA	TRBV11-2	NA	TRBJ1-6	TGTGCCAGCAGCTTAGATCCGGCAGGGCCCTATAATTCACCCCTCCACTTT	CASSLDPAGPYNSPLHF
few	TRBV19	TRBD1	TRBJ1-5	TGTGCCAGTAGTCCGGAAGGACAGGGAGGACAGCCCCAGCATTTT	CASSPEGQGGQPQHF
NA	TRBV30	NA	TRBJ1-5	TGTGCCTGGAGTAGAGCACCAGGACAGCCCCAGCATTTT	CAWSRAPGQPQHF
NA	TRBV18	TRBD1	TRBJ1-5	TGTGCCAGCTCACCGCGACAGGGCTTGAGCAATCAGCCCCAGCATTTT	CASSPRQGLSNQPQHF
NA	TRBV3-1/TRBV3-2	TRBD1	TRBJ1-3	TGTGCCAGCAGCCAACTAGGACAGGGTAAATCTGGAAACACCATATATTTT	CASSQLGQGKSGNTIYF
NA	TRBV6-1	NA	TRBJ1-2	TGTGCCAGCAGTGATACAAGGGGGTACGGCTACACCTTC	CASSDTRGYGYTF